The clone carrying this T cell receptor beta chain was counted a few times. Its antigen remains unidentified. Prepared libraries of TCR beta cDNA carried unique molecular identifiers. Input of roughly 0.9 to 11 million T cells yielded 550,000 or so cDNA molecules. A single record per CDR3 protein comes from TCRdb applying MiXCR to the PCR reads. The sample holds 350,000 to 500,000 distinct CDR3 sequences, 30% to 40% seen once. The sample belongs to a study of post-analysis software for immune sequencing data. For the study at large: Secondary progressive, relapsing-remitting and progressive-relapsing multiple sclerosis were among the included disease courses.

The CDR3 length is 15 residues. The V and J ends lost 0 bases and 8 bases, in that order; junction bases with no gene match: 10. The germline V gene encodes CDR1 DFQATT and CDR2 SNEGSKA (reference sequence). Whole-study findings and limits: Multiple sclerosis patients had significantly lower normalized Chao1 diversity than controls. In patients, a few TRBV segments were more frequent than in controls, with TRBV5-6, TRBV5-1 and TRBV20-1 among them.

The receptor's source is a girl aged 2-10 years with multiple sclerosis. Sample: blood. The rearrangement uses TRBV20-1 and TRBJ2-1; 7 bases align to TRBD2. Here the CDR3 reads CSARERLARSYEQFF. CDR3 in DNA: TGCAGTGCTAGAGAAAGACTAGCCCGGTCGTATGAGCAGTTCTTC.